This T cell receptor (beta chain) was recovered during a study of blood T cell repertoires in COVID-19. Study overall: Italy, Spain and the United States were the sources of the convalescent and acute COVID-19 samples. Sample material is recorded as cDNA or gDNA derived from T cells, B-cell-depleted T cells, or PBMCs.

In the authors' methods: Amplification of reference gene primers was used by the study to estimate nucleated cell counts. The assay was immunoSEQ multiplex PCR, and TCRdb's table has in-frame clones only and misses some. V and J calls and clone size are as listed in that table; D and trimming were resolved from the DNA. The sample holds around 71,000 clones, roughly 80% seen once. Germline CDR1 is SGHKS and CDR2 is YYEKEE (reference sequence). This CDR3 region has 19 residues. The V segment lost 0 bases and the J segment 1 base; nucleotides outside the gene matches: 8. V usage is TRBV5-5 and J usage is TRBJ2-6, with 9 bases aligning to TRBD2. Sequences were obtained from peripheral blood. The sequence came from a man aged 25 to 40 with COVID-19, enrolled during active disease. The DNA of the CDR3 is TGTGCCAGCAGCTTGGGACTAGCGGCCAGCCGATCTGGGGCCAACGTCCTGACTTTC. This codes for CASSLGLAASRSGANVLTF.